This TCR beta chain was found in a study of T-cell memory formation after mild COVID-19. TCRdb re-analysed the 5' RACE reads in MiXCR, keeping a single row per CDR3 protein. The data show roughly 400,000 distinct CDR3 sequences, about 20% seen once. Overall study findings and caveats: In second-wave clones peaking day 37, SARS-CoV-2 specificity remained unconfirmed.

This clonotype turned up a few times. Its target is not known. The sample taken for sequencing was PBMCs or a T cell subset sorted from them (not recorded which). The source is a man between 18 and 29 years old who had mild COVID-19 (a few samples of this study predate the infection). Cell type and time point are not known.

The CDR3 is CASSERDRGLSGANVLTF. The CDR3 DNA is TGTGCCAGCAGTGAAAGGGACAGGGGGTTATCTGGGGCCAACGTCCTGACTTTC. The V and J genes are TRBV6-1 and TRBJ2-6; TRBD1 matches 11 bases. With V trimmed by 2 bases and J by 1 base, 4 bases remained unmatched. The CDR3 contains 18 residues. Germline lookup yields CDR1 MNHNS and CDR2 SASEGT.